Listed below are T cell receptor beta chains from one sample, sequenced in a study of blood T cell repertoires in COVID-19. Some clones are missing from TCRdb's copy, which holds only in-frame ones; the method was immunoSEQ multiplex PCR. This sample has more than 35,000 clones, with more than 70% found just once. The sample was peripheral blood. Receptors originate from a human donor in a cohort sampled during active COVID-19. Each CDR3 is given without its conserved first and last residue.

V gene	J gene	CDR3 length	CDR3 protein
TRBV6-2/TRBV6-3	TRBJ1-6	10	ASSRPSSPLH
TRBV2	TRBJ1-3	14	ASSERERQAGNTIY
TRBV28	TRBJ1-2	14	ASSLMGGDGTYGYT
TRBV18	TRBJ1-1	12	ASSVTGLNTEAF
TRBV6-5	TRBJ2-7	13	ASSYSRQGTFEQY
TRBV5-5	TRBJ2-3	12	ASSPGGYTDTQY
TRBV18	TRBJ2-1	12	ASSPPSGGNEQF
TRBV27	TRBJ2-3	13	ASTETGPSTDTQY
TRBV7-2	TRBJ2-2	14	ASSSRYPPNTGELF
TRBV7-2	TRBJ2-7	14	ASSLREGGRRYEQY
TRBV10-3	TRBJ2-1	10	ATQGLYNEQF
TRBV7-7	TRBJ2-1	12	AIPSGEIYNEQF
TRBV5-5	TRBJ1-1	14	ASSAAPGQGGYEAF
TRBV11-2	TRBJ2-1	12	ASSRAGAYNEQF
TRBV5-1	TRBJ2-4	16	ASSLSGGVPLSSNIQY
TRBV4-1	TRBJ2-7	13	ASSQAEGVLDEQY
TRBV4-1	TRBJ2-1	13	ASSQGRLAGNEQF
TRBV7-9	TRBJ1-5	12	ASSLSSDHQPQH
TRBV6-5	TRBJ2-5	12	ASTDSQAWETQY
TRBV5-1	TRBJ1-1	12	ASSWDTSNTEAF
TRBV7-9	TRBJ1-2	11	ASSLAGSYGYT
TRBV27	TRBJ2-7	13	ASSPAGSWRGEQY
TRBV9	TRBJ2-3	14	ASSVVGGGQPDTQY
TRBV6-5	TRBJ2-7	13	ASSYSRRLNNEQY
TRBV11-2	TRBJ2-1	13	ASSFLRVPYNEQF
TRBV5-4	TRBJ2-4	12	ASSMTGSKNIQY
TRBV27	TRBJ1-1	11	ASSLSVNTEAF
TRBV7-8	TRBJ2-1	12	ASSLQGIGVEQF
TRBV19	TRBJ2-1	11	ASSPTGYNEQF
TRBV12-3/TRBV12-4	TRBJ1-5	10	ASSSPPQPQH
TRBV4-1	TRBJ1-6	14	ASSQEGGTGNSPLH
TRBV3-1/TRBV3-2	TRBJ2-5	14	ASSQDPRGGQETQY
TRBV3-1/TRBV3-2	TRBJ2-3	14	ASSYSGGTGTDTQY
TRBV14	TRBJ2-2	13	ASRAPGGSTGELF
TRBV7-9	TRBJ1-1	14	ASSRGGQGPNTEAF
TRBV11-2	TRBJ1-2	12	ASSLETRLYGYT
TRBV13	TRBJ2-1	10	ASSRGDNEQF
TRBV27	TRBJ2-1	13	ASSSGTSGYNEQF
TRBV4-2	TRBJ1-4	14	ASSQGGNRGNEKLF
TRBV4-1	TRBJ2-5	15	ASSQEASGGPGETQY
TRBV15	TRBJ2-1	15	ATSRDRGTKGSNEQF
TRBV12-3/TRBV12-4	TRBJ2-7	11	ASSLWDTYEQY
TRBV14	TRBJ1-2	12	ASSSTVSLYGYT
TRBV28	TRBJ1-5	11	ASSFGRNQPQH
TRBV7-9	TRBJ1-4	12	ASSQDPVGEKLF